The 10 T cell receptor beta chains reported below all come from one sample, sequenced in a study of CD8+ T cells in alopecia areata. As the sequencing template, cDNA was produced by extracting RNA and reverse transcribing it. Using immunoSEQ multiplex PCR, the repertoire was profiled, and TCRdb retains in-frame clones only, with some absent. The repertoire holds about 170,000 clones, with roughly 70% as singletons. The sample here was CD8+ T cells sorted from blood, taken at week 0. The receptors derive from a human donor with alopecia areata.

The chain uses TRBV11-3 and TRBJ2-7; 7 bases align to TRBD1. After removal of 1 base from V and 3 bases from J, the junction contained 6 bases not matched to a gene. CDR3 size: 15 residues. CDR1 and CDR2 (germline): SGHNT, YENEEA. The CDR3 sequence is CASSLGQGPNYEQYF. The CDR3 coding sequence is TGTGCCAGCAGCTTAGGACAGGGACCCAACTACGAGCAGTACTTC.

This chain connects TRBV13 to TRBJ1-2; no firm D call. CDR1 PRHDT and CDR2 FYEKMQ come from the germline V gene (reference sequence). This CDR3 comprises 14 residues. The V gene lost 8 bases and the J gene lost 1 base, with 14 bases spanning the gap. Here the CDR3 DNA reads TGTGCCAGCGGCATCAGCAGCAATAACTATGGCTACACCTTC. It yields the protein CASGISSNNYGYTF.

V usage is TRBV4-1 and J usage is TRBJ2-5; D gene ambiguous. V was cut by 2 bases and J by 0 bases, with 10 bases left in between. This CDR3 is built from 15 residues. Germline V lookup: CDR1 MGHRA, CDR2 YSYEKL. CDR3 sequence (DNA): TGCGCCAGCAGCCAACTTTGGTCTAACCAAGAGACCCAGTACTTC. Amino acids: CASSQLWSNQETQYF.

The chain has TRBV6-5 and TRBJ2-5, with a weak D call TRBD1 (6 bases). The CDR3 contains 15 residues. Germline V gene sequence: CDR1 MNHEY, CDR2 SVGAGI. Trimming removed 7 bases from V and 5 bases from J, with 20 bases in between. In DNA, the CDR3 is TGTGCCAGCACCTGGGGGCGTCAGGGGATCGAGACCCAGTACTTC. Its protein product is CASTWGRQGIETQYF.

In its sample, this clone is medium-sized. V is TRBV27 and J is TRBJ2-7; the match to TRBD1 covers 8 bases. This CDR3 region has 14 residues. J gave up 3 bases and V 6 bases, and 7 bases lay outside the gene matches. The germline gives CDR1 MNHEY, CDR2 SMNVEV (reference sequence). The CDR3 nucleotides are TGTGCCAGCAGGATCCAGGGGGCGAACTACGAGCAGTACTTC. It specifies CASRIQGANYEQYF.

This clone was seen a handful of times. The chain carries TRBV6-5 and TRBJ1-2, with 7 bases aligning to TRBD1. Per the germline V gene, CDR1 is MNHEY and CDR2 is SVGAGI. V shed 4 bases and J 3 bases; nucleotides not matched to a gene: 5. This CDR3 is built from 14 residues. For the CDR3, the DNA is TGTGCCAGCAGTTCACTTCAGGGGGACTATGGCTACACCTTC. Encoded protein: CASSSLQGDYGYTF.

This clone was counted only a few times. The chain joins TRBV27 to TRBJ1-4, with a weak D call TRBD1 (5 bases). Trimming left V 0 bases short and J 8 bases short, with 10 bases between. Germline V lookup: CDR1 MNHEY, CDR2 SMNVEV (reference sequence). The CDR3 loop spans 14 amino acids. CDR3 DNA: TGTGCCAGCAGTTTATCAGGGGCTCGAGAAAAACTGTTTTTT. Translated: CASSLSGAREKLFF.

The J gene is TRBJ2-7, the V gene TRBV6-5; D possibly corresponds to TRBD2 (6 bases). CDR1 MNHEY and CDR2 SVGAGI come from the germline V gene. This CDR3 has 13 amino acids. V lost 5 bases to trimming and J lost 6 bases, with 14 bases between them. CDR3 nucleotide sequence: TGTGCCAGCAGTGCCGGGACTCCAAGCGAGCAGTACTTC. Translation gives CASSAGTPSEQYF.

The chain combines TRBV2 with TRBJ1-6; D unresolved. This CDR3 spans 13 amino acids. The V and J ends lost 10 bases and 8 bases respectively, with 15 bases between them. Germline CDR1 SNHLY, CDR2 FYNNEI. CDR3 loop: CAIRNRDYSPLHF. CDR3 coding DNA: TGTGCCATCCGAAACCGGGATTATTCACCCCTCCACTTT. Based on the CDR3 plus reference TRBV2 and TRBJ1-6, the full variable domain is EPEVTQTPSHQVTQMGQEVILRCVPISNHLYFYWYRQILGQKVEFLVSFYNNEISEKSEIFDDQFSVERPDGSNFTLKIRSTKLEDSAMYFCAIRNRDYSPLHFGNGTRLTVT.

In its sample, this clone was seen once. V gene TRBV27 combines with J gene TRBJ2-1; either TRBD1 or TRBD2 may supply D (6 bases each). The CDR3 spans 14 residues. V shed 5 bases and J shed 8 bases, with 16 bases lying between them. Germline CDR1 and CDR2: MNHEY and SMNVEV (reference sequence). For the CDR3, the DNA is TGTGCCAGCAGTGGGCTGGGGGGCCCGGATGAGCAGTTCTTC. Its translation: CASSGLGGPDEQFF.